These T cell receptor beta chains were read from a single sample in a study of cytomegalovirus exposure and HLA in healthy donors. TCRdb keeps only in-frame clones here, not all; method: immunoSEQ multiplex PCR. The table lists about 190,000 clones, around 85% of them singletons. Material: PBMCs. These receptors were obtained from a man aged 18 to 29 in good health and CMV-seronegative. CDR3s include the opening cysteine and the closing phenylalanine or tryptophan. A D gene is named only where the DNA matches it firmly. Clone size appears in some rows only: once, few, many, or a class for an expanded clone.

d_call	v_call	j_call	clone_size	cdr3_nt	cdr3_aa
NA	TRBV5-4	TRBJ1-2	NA	TGTGCCAGCAGCTTGGCAGGATCGGTCTATGGCTACACCTTC	CASSLAGSVYGYTF
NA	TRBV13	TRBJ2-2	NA	TGTGCCAGCAGCTTAGGACACCTGAACACCGGGGAGCTGTTTTTT	CASSLGHLNTGELFF
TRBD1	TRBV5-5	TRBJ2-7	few	TGTGCCAGCGTGGGACAGGGGGTTTACGAGCAGTACTTC	CASVGQGVYEQYF
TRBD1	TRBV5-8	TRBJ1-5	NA	TGTGCCAGCAGCTGGACAGGGTCTGATCAGCCCCAGCATTTT	CASSWTGSDQPQHF
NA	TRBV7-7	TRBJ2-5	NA	TGTGCTAGCAGCTTAAATCAGGACCAAGAGACCCAGTACTTC	CASSLNQDQETQYF
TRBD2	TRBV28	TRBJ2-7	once	TGTGCCAGCAGGACTAGCGGGTACGAGCAGTACTTC	CASRTSGYEQYF
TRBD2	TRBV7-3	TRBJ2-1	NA	TGTGCCAGCAGCTTACAAAGCGGGAGGGCCGTTATAAATGAGCAGTTCTTC	CASSLQSGRAVINEQFF
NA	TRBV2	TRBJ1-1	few	TGTGCCAGCAGGGCCGGGGGTGAAGCTTTCTTT	CASRAGGEAFF
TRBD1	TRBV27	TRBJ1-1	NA	TGTGCCAGCAGGAAGACAGGGGCGGCTGAAGCTTTCTTT	CASRKTGAAEAFF
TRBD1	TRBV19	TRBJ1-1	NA	TGTGCCAGTAGTAAGGACAGGGTATCGAACACTGAAGCTTTCTTT	CASSKDRVSNTEAFF
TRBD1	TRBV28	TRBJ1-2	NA	TGTACCAGCAGTTTCGTGACAGGGCGCTATGGCTACACCTTC	CTSSFVTGRYGYTF
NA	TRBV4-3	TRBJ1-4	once	TGCGCCAGCAGCCCACGACGGGCAACTAATGAAAAACTGTTTTTT	CASSPRRATNEKLFF
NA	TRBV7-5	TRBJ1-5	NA	TGTGCCAGAAGCCTAGGACAGGGAGATCAGCCCCAGCATTTT	CARSLGQGDQPQHF
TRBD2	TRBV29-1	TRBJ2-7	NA	TGCAGCGTCCGGACTAGCGGGAGGAACTTTGGCGAGCAGTACTTC	CSVRTSGRNFGEQYF
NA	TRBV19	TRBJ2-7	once	TGTGCCAGTAGCATCCGGGGTTACGAGCAGTACTTC	CASSIRGYEQYF